This is a list of T cell receptor beta chains from one sample in a study of identical twins. TCRdb re-called the 5' RACE reads through MiXCR, storing one row per CDR3 protein. The repertoire holds 1.5 million or so distinct CDR3 sequences, with around 33% as singletons. Sequencing was done on a sample of cord blood. The receptors originated from a newborn girl in good health. Each CDR3 is given with its conserved first and last residue. The order of the fields is clone size, V gene, J gene, D gene, CDR3 protein, CDR3 DNA. A D gene is named only where the DNA matches it firmly. Clone size, where shown, is once, few, many, or a class for clones that have expanded.

few	TRBV2	TRBJ2-7	-	CASNYLNYEQYF	TGTGCCAGCAACTACTTAAACTACGAGCAGTACTTC
-	TRBV28	TRBJ2-7	-	CASSWGLGKPTGSYEQYF	TGTGCCAGCAGTTGGGGTCTCGGGAAACCAACAGGGAGCTACGAGCAGTACTTC
few	TRBV28	TRBJ2-1	TRBD1	CASSLWRPRQGLYNEQFF	TGTGCCAGCAGTTTATGGAGGCCGAGACAGGGTCTCTACAATGAGCAGTTCTTC
-	TRBV19	TRBJ2-7	-	CASSIDSGAGPRGVYEQYF	TGTGCCAGTAGTATAGACTCGGGAGCCGGTCCGCGGGGAGTCTACGAGCAGTACTTC
many	TRBV12-3/TRBV12-4	TRBJ2-1	TRBD1	CASSSSGTASSYNEQFF	TGTGCCAGCAGTTCTTCCGGGACAGCGAGCTCCTACAATGAGCAGTTCTTC
-	TRBV6-2/TRBV6-3	TRBJ2-1	-	CASSSGYSYNEQFF	TGTGCCAGCAGCAGCGGGTACTCCTACAATGAGCAGTTCTTC
-	TRBV3-1	TRBJ2-5	-	CASSPALAEETQYF	TGTGCCAGCAGCCCCGCCTTAGCCGAAGAGACCCAGTACTTC
-	TRBV29-1	TRBJ2-5	-	CSVEGGPQGSMDEQYF	TGCAGCGTTGAAGGGGGCCCACAGGGTTCTATGGATGAGCAGTACTTC
-	TRBV5-1	TRBJ2-3	TRBD2	CASSLPRTGGTDTQYF	TGCGCCAGCAGCTTGCCGCGGACGGGAGGGACAGATACGCAGTATTTT
-	TRBV20-1	TRBJ2-7	-	CSGSLRRLFDEQYF	TGCAGTGGAAGTCTAAGGCGACTCTTCGACGAGCAGTACTTC
-	TRBV4-1	TRBJ1-4	TRBD1	CASSQRPGTGFGLFF	TGCGCCAGCAGCCAACGTCCCGGGACAGGCTTCGGGCTGTTTTTT
-	TRBV4-3	TRBJ2-1	-	CASSQDPGRETYNEQFF	TGCGCCAGCAGCCAAGACCCGGGACGCGAAACCTACAATGAGCAGTTCTTC
-	TRBV12-3/TRBV12-4	TRBJ2-7	TRBD1	CASSSPRGRSTHNEQYF	TGTGCCAGCAGCTCGCCAAGGGGGCGGTCAACACACAATGAGCAGTACTTC
-	TRBV7-9	TRBJ2-5	-	CASSPQGPGTHETQYF	TGTGCCAGCAGCCCTCAGGGTCCCGGGACCCATGAGACCCAGTACTTC
few	TRBV10-3	TRBJ2-3	-	CAITGDSTDTQYF	TGTGCCATCACCGGGGACTCGACAGATACGCAGTATTTT
-	TRBV7-9	TRBJ2-5	-	CASSFALLGMETQYF	TGTGCCAGCAGCTTTGCCCTTCTAGGGATGGAGACCCAGTACTTC
-	TRBV20-1	TRBJ1-1	-	CSARDQVSGSTEAFF	TGCAGTGCTAGAGATCAGGTCTCTGGGAGCACTGAAGCTTTCTTT